The present TCR beta chain was sequenced within a study of T cells in localized non-small cell lung cancer. The CDR3 is 17 amino acids. Clones were sequenced by immunoSEQ multiplex PCR, and TCRdb holds only the in-frame ones, with some missing. The sample shows roughly 64,000 clones, roughly 79% of them seen only once. The clonotype comes from a man aged 35 to 70 with stage II lung adenocarcinoma. The chain joins TRBV21-1 to TRBJ1-1; the table's D call TRBD1 went unverified against the DNA. TRBV21-1 is a pseudogene segment. Sequenced here: PBMCs, sampled before any cancer treatment. CDR3 protein: CASSKVEDSAMNTEAFF. CDR3 nucleotide sequence: TGTGCCAGCAGCAAAGTAGAGGACAGCGCCATGAACACTGAAGCTTTCTTT.